The present entry profiles one T cell receptor beta chain with its context. This clonotype was counted ten times or more. No cognate antigen has been identified for it. Per-base quality was not reported, and no clone a single base away is much larger than it. This entry is derived from a study of regulatory T cells in long-lasting Graves disease (dated by TCRdb to the early 2020s). The study in broad terms: Patients with newly diagnosed Graves' disease had been on antithyroid drugs for under 3 months. TCR sequencing covered 13 persistent and roughly 20 newly diagnosed Graves' disease patients, about 35 samples in total. The study was conducted in China and was registered as a clinical trial. Peripheral blood TCR sequencing and RNA sequencing compared persistent Graves' disease patients with newly diagnosed Graves' disease patients. On the study overall, not on this receptor specifically: The authors noted that the small sample size was a limitation that may lower accuracy. TRBV28, TRBJ1-2 and TRBJ2-5 were preferentially used in persistent disease, while TRBV20-1 and TRBJ2-1 were favored in newly diagnosed disease. A larger number of public clonotypes was shared among persistent patients (under 3,000) than among newly diagnosed patients (about 990). Peripheral blood alone was examined, since thyroid tissue, which constituted the primary lesion, could not be accessed. Compared with newly diagnosed patients, persistent Graves' disease patients had lower TCR Shannon entropy and fewer highly expanded clones, which suggests clonal expansion. Only the TCR beta chain was sequenced and analyzed.

Libraries were prepared through multiplex PCR. Sequencing was performed on an Illumina HiSeq 4000. TCR beta libraries were built with iRepertoire HTBI primers and Arm-PCR amplification of CDR3 regions. Gel purification was performed on PCR products prior to sequencing. In the authors' own workflow: Gene usage analysis of CDR3 amino acid clonotypes used the 62 TRBV and 12 to 15 TRBJ segments found across samples. COPE and FqMerger were used to merge the filtered high-quality paired reads into contigs. BLAST was used to align contigs to IMGT TRBV, TRBD and TRBJ reference genes, and CDR3 was defined according to IMGT. Any clonotype with a frequency above 0.1% was counted as a highly expanded clone. Shannon entropy was used to measure repertoire diversity, and the Gini coefficient was used to measure V-J evenness. A clonotype was considered public if more than one individual shared it. TCRdb reprocessing: public reads trimmed at Q25 with fastp, clones called with MiXCR, in-frame beta chains kept. Rows with one shared CDR3 protein collapse into an entry with the most common genes and DNA. The V and J calls shown here were made by TCRdb, not taken from the authors' results. This sample gives 350,000 to 450,000 distinct CDR3 sequences in total; over 15% of them show up just once. Jointly, the top ten make up 30% of the sample.

The time point label, read with the paper, signifies: newly diagnosed GD, antithyroid drugs for less than 3 months. For both TCR sequencing and RNA sequencing, RNA was extracted from PBMCs using TRIzol. The diagnosis of Graves' disease was made according to American Thyroid Association guidelines. Recruitment of patients was carried out at an endocrinology department in Xi'an, China. Each patient gave approximately 8.8 milliliters of peripheral blood, collected in an EDTA anticoagulant tube. Ficoll Paque Plus density gradient separation was used to isolate PBMCs, and no further T cell sorting was performed. An Agilent 2100 Bioanalyzer and agarose gel were used to assess RNA quality, and a NanoDrop 2000 was used to measure RNA concentration. The CDR3 sequence holds 15 residues, the cysteine and phenylalanine included. The DNA shown is the 45-base CDR3, in frame from base 1. The germline V and J ends show losses of 5 bases and 4 bases respectively, and no gene match explains 12 bases of the junction. Reading the germline V gene (reference sequence) gives CDR1 DFQATT and CDR2 SNEGSKA.

This sample also appeared in a second study, on T cells in Graves' hyperthyroidism and ophthalmopathy. According to the second study: A patient counted as having stable Graves' hyperthyroidism if no progression to ophthalmopathy occurred over 18 months of follow-up. Hyperthyroidism patients were newly diagnosed, with disease duration under 2 months, and aged 18 to 65 years. The study excluded patients with uncontrolled infections, other autoimmune diseases, pregnancy or lactation. Clinical symptoms, serum thyroxine and TRAb, thyroid ultrasound, and orbital computed tomography formed the basis for the diagnoses. A first-round RT-PCR of the TCR CDR3 used the HTBI primer set with the Qiagen OneStep RT-PCR kit. Most expanded thyroid clonotypes (frequency above 0.001) were also found in blood, which suggests that blood repertoires may mirror thyroid immune responses. Ophthalmopathy was separated from stable hyperthyroidism by a 13 V-J signature model, with 87.88% sensitivity and 81% to 82% specificity obtained in cross-validation and 80%/75% obtained in testing. In validation, progression to ophthalmopathy was predicted by the model with 70.59% sensitivity and 72.22% specificity, a median of roughly 6.4 months before onset. TCR V-J signatures able to tell the groups apart were searched for in a discovery cohort of some 97 patients, of whom over 40 had Graves' ophthalmopathy and some 60 had stable Graves' hyperthyroidism. Prospective prediction of ophthalmopathy was tested in an independent validation cohort of approximately 19 hyperthyroidism patients and around 16 patients who later progressed to ophthalmopathy. The 75 to 100 discovery patients were divided at random into training and test sets in a 7:3 ratio. In addition, the study compared T-cell repertoires in thyroid tissue and in blood from five to seven Graves' hyperthyroidism patients. Once sampling was done, hyperthyroidism patients were given methimazole at a starting dose of 30 mg daily, whereas ophthalmopathy patients were given high-dose intravenous methylprednisolone. The libraries were constructed in a second round of multiplex PCR and then size-selected and purified. Paired-end sequencing of the libraries was performed with 100 bp reads on an Illumina HiSeq2000. SOAPnuke was used to process the raw data, with reads discarded if the reads contained adapters or uncalled bases, had a mean Phred below 15, or lacked an exact constant-primer or identifier match. COPE v1.2.5 was used to merge high-quality paired reads, and clonotypes were defined as unique nucleotide sequences. MiTCR v1.1 was used to align the clonotypes against IMGT TRBV, TRBD and TRBJ reference segments. The analysis was restricted to V-J combinations with a frequency above 0.0001, which together covered roughly 99% of the repertoires. The TCS score was defined as the ratio of F50 (clonal expansion) to E x V (chaos), calculated using BLOSUM62-based TCRdist between CDR3 peptides within each V-J. Welch's t-statistics and random forest reduced 450 to 600 V-J features to around 14, which were used in a naive Bayes classifier (R e1071). Sample size was not statistically predetermined, and blinding of investigators to group allocation was not performed. The paper describes TCR Vbeta CDR3 sequencing of 120 to 150 peripheral blood samples, made up of roughly 40 ophthalmopathy patients, approximately 76 hyperthyroidism patients and some 17 progressor patients.

The chain is made from TRBV20-1 and TRBJ2-7; TRBD2 agrees with 9 junctional bases. Sequencing used peripheral blood mononuclear cells (PBMCs), obtained at new diagnosis, from a patient treated with antithyroid drugs. This clonotype was sampled from a middle-aged man with Graves disease. Donor details come from another sample of the same person, matched by shared clones. The DNA sequence is as follows: TGCAGTGCTGGGGCGTTTGCGGGGGGGCGTTACGAGCAGTACTTC. It codes for CSAGAFAGGRYEQYF.